This T cell receptor beta chain was recovered during a study of T cells in Graves' hyperthyroidism and ophthalmopathy. Findings of the study overall: A median around six months before onset, the model predicted ophthalmopathy.

The source material, RNA transcripts, was used to amplify TCR beta CDR3 regions. When the TCR CDR3 underwent first-round RT-PCR, the HTBI primer set was used. TCRdb recomputed calls from the multiplex PCR reads with MiXCR, one row per CDR3 protein. The sample holds a few hundred thousand distinct CDR3 sequences, roughly a sixth seen once. CDR3 length: 15 residues. Germline V gives CDR1 MDHEN, CDR2 SYDVKM. V was pared by 3 bases and J by 6 bases, with 16 bases between. This clonotype was detected many times. The antigen is undetermined. V usage is TRBV28 and J usage is TRBJ2-3; possible D gene TRBD1, 6 bases. The clonotype originates from a woman in her thirties with Graves' ophthalmopathy. The sample consisted of blood. CDR3 nucleotide sequence: TGTGCCAGCAGTTTGAGTTTGGGACACGGCGATACGCAGTATTTT. Amino acids: CASSLSLGHGDTQYF.